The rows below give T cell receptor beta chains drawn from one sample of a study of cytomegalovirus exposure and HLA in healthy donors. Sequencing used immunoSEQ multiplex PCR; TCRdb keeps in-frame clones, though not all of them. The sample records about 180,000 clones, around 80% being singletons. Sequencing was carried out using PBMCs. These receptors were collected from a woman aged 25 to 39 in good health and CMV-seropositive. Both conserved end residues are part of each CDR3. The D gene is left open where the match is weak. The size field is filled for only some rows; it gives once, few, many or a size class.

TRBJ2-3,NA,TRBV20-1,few,CSALYTDTQYF,TGCAGTGCCCTGTACACAGATACGCAGTATTTT
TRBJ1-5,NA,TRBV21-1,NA,CASRDSKPDREVQPQHF,TGTGCCAGCAGGGATTCTAAACCGGACAGGGAGGTCCAGCCCCAGCATTTT
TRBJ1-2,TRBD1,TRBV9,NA,CASSVSPGTAGSSYTF,TGTGCCAGCAGCGTATCGCCCGGGACAGCCGGCTCCAGCTACACCTTC
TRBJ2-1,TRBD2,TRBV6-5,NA,CASSVTSFTEQFF,TGTGCCAGCAGTGTGACTAGCTTTACTGAGCAGTTCTTC
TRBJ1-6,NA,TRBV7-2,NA,CASSFQGSPLHF,TGTGCCAGCAGCTTTCAGGGATCACCCCTCCACTTT
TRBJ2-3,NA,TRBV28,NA,CASRKGSGNTQYF,TGTGCCAGTCGAAAAGGATCGGGGAACACGCAGTATTTT
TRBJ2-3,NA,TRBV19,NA,CASSPRRDSYTDTQYF,TGTGCCAGTAGTCCTCGACGGGACTCCTACACAGATACGCAGTATTTT
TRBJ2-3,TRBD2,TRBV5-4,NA,CASRMMGAGGTDTQYF,TGTGCCAGCAGGATGATGGGAGCGGGGGGCACAGATACGCAGTATTTT
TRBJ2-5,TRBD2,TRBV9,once,CASSPGRGATGETQYF,TGTGCCAGCAGCCCCGGGAGGGGGGCCACCGGGGAGACCCAGTACTTC
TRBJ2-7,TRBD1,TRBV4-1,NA,CASSQPGQSYEQYF,TGCGCCAGCAGCCAACCGGGACAGAGCTACGAGCAGTACTTC
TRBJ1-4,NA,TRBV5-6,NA,CASTQGGARQEKLFF,TGTGCCAGCACCCAAGGGGGGGCGCGTCAAGAAAAACTGTTTTTT
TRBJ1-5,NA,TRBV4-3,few,CASSPTRGQPQHF,TGCGCCAGCAGCCCTACCCGGGGACAGCCCCAGCATTTT
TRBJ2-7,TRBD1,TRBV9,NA,CASSPRDRAAYEQYF,TGTGCCAGCAGCCCCCGCGACAGGGCGGCCTACGAGCAGTACTTC
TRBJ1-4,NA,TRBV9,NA,CASSPLGGTEKLFF,TGTGCCAGCAGCCCCCTGGGGGGTACTGAAAAACTGTTTTTT
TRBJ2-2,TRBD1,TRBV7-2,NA,CASSTGGSTGELFF,TGTGCCAGCAGCACAGGGGGGAGCACCGGGGAGCTGTTTTTT
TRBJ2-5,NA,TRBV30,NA,CACNPWSQETQYF,TGTGCCTGTAACCCTTGGAGCCAAGAGACCCAGTACTTC
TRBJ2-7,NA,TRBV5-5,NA,CASSLQGSPYYEQYF,TGTGCCAGCAGCTTGCAGGGATCCCCCTACTACGAGCAGTACTTC
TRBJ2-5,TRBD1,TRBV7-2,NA,CASSLTGVQRETQYF,TGTGCCAGCAGCTTGACAGGGGTCCAGAGGGAGACCCAGTACTTC
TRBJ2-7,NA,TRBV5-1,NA,CASSLAPDYEQYF,TGCGCCAGCAGCTTGGCCCCAGACTACGAGCAGTACTTC
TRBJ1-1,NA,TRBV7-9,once,CASSMGLLNTEAFF,TGTGCCAGCAGTATGGGACTCTTGAACACTGAAGCTTTCTTT
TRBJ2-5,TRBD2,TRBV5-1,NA,CASIETSGGAGETQYF,TGCGCCAGCATCGAGACTAGCGGGGGGGCTGGGGAGACCCAGTACTTC
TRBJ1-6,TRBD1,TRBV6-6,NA,CASSPGQVINSPLHF,TGTGCCAGCAGCCCGGGACAGGTGATTAATTCACCCCTCCACTTT
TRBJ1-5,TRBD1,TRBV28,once,CASSPGGSGNQPQHF,TGTGCCAGCAGCCCAGGGGGCTCGGGCAATCAGCCCCAGCATTTT
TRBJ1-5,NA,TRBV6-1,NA,CASSEEAGNQPQHF,TGTGCCAGCAGTGAAGAAGCAGGTAATCAGCCCCAGCATTTT
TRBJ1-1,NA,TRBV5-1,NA,CASSFFTGNTEAFF,TGCGCCAGCAGCTTTTTTACAGGGAACACTGAAGCTTTCTTT
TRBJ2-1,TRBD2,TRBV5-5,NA,CASSPSGEGDEQFF,TGTGCCAGCAGTCCTAGCGGTGAGGGCGATGAGCAGTTCTTC
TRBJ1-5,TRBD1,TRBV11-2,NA,CASSLGTGASNQPQHF,TGTGCCAGCAGCTTAGGGACAGGGGCGAGCAATCAGCCCCAGCATTTT
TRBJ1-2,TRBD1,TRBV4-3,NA,CASSQVAGGIKGYTF,TGCGCCAGCAGCCAAGTTGCAGGGGGCATAAAGGGCTACACCTTC
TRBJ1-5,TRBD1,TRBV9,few,CASSKDRASNQPQHF,TGTGCCAGCAGCAAAGACAGGGCTAGCAATCAGCCCCAGCATTTT
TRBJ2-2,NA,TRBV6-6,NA,CASSFTGAGELFF,TGTGCCAGCAGTTTCACAGGAGCCGGGGAGCTGTTTTTT
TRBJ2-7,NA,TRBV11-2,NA,CASSLGTTYEQYF,TGTGCCAGCAGCTTAGGGACAACCTACGAGCAGTACTTC
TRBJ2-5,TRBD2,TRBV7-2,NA,CASTITSGGGETQYF,TGTGCCAGCACCATTACTAGCGGGGGTGGGGAGACCCAGTACTTC